The rows below give T cell receptor beta chains drawn from one sample of a study of T-cell memory formation after mild COVID-19. TCRdb reprocessed the 5' RACE reads with MiXCR, giving one entry per CDR3 protein. The table lists about 560,000 distinct CDR3 sequences, about a fifth of them singletons. The specimen sequenced was PBMCs or a T cell subset sorted from them (not recorded which). All receptors derive from an adult woman who had mild COVID-19 (a few samples of this study predate the infection). Cell type and time point are not known. Each CDR3 is given with its conserved first and last residue. Fields, in order: clone size, D gene, V gene, J gene, CDR3 protein, CDR3 DNA. The D gene is left open where the match is weak. Clone size appears in some rows only: once, few, many, or a class for an expanded clone.

abundance: many
d_gene: TRBD1
v_gene: TRBV12-3/TRBV12-4
j_gene: TRBJ2-3
CDR3aa: CASSFSDRVQYF
CDR3nt: TGTGCCAGCAGTTTCTCTGACAGGGTCCAGTATTTT

abundance: few
d_gene: TRBD2
v_gene: TRBV12-3/TRBV12-4
j_gene: TRBJ2-7
CDR3aa: CASSFARTSGYEQYF
CDR3nt: TGTGCCAGCAGTTTTGCCCGGACTAGCGGCTACGAGCAGTACTTC

abundance: .
d_gene: .
v_gene: TRBV7-9
j_gene: TRBJ2-1
CDR3aa: CASSRGAVYNEQFF
CDR3nt: TGTGCCAGCAGCCGGGGGGCCGTCTACAATGAGCAGTTCTTC

abundance: .
d_gene: .
v_gene: TRBV5-8
j_gene: TRBJ1-1
CDR3aa: CASSVGPSGTEAFF
CDR3nt: TGTGCCAGCAGCGTGGGACCGAGCGGCACTGAAGCTTTCTTT

abundance: .
d_gene: .
v_gene: TRBV30
j_gene: TRBJ1-2
CDR3aa: CAWREPYGYTF
CDR3nt: TGTGCCTGGAGAGAGCCGTATGGCTACACCTTC

abundance: many
d_gene: .
v_gene: TRBV6-5
j_gene: TRBJ1-2
CDR3aa: CASSYGGNGPIYGYTF
CDR3nt: TGTGCCAGCAGTTACGGAGGCAACGGGCCGATCTATGGCTACACCTTC

abundance: many
d_gene: .
v_gene: TRBV15
j_gene: TRBJ2-5
CDR3aa: CATSYRAQETQYF
CDR3nt: TGTGCCACCAGTTACAGGGCTCAAGAGACCCAGTACTTC

abundance: few
d_gene: .
v_gene: TRBV20-1
j_gene: TRBJ2-5
CDR3aa: CSALGAGTQYF
CDR3nt: TGCAGTGCTCTGGGTGCGGGGACCCAGTACTTC

abundance: .
d_gene: TRBD1
v_gene: TRBV5-1
j_gene: TRBJ2-7
CDR3aa: CASSPGQAVGEQYF
CDR3nt: TGCGCCAGCAGCCCGGGACAGGCTGTGGGGGAGCAGTACTTC

abundance: .
d_gene: .
v_gene: TRBV5-1
j_gene: TRBJ2-5
CDR3aa: CASSLGPLGAVEETQYF
CDR3nt: TGCGCCAGCAGCTTGGGCCCCTTGGGGGCGGTGGAGGAGACCCAGTACTTC

abundance: .
d_gene: TRBD2
v_gene: TRBV3-1
j_gene: TRBJ2-2
CDR3aa: CASAITGGNTGELFF
CDR3nt: TGTGCCAGCGCGATAACGGGAGGGAACACCGGGGAGCTGTTTTTT

abundance: .
d_gene: TRBD1
v_gene: TRBV15
j_gene: TRBJ2-5
CDR3aa: CATSETRGRRKTQYF
CDR3nt: TGTGCCACCAGCGAGACCAGGGGGCGCCGAAAGACCCAGTACTTC

abundance: few
d_gene: .
v_gene: TRBV5-4
j_gene: TRBJ2-1
CDR3aa: CASSFLWGEEQFF
CDR3nt: TGTGCCAGCAGCTTCCTGTGGGGGGAGGAGCAGTTCTTC

abundance: few
d_gene: .
v_gene: TRBV27
j_gene: TRBJ2-3
CDR3aa: CASSLYGPTDTQYF
CDR3nt: TGTGCCAGCAGTTTATATGGGCCCACAGATACGCAGTATTTT

abundance: .
d_gene: .
v_gene: TRBV7-9
j_gene: TRBJ1-2
CDR3aa: CASSSGAALGYTF
CDR3nt: TGTGCCAGCAGCTCAGGGGCGGCTCTTGGCTACACCTTC

abundance: few
d_gene: .
v_gene: TRBV5-1
j_gene: TRBJ1-4
CDR3aa: CASSWGWNPNEKLFF
CDR3nt: TGCGCCAGCAGCTGGGGGTGGAACCCTAATGAAAAACTGTTTTTT

abundance: many
d_gene: .
v_gene: TRBV5-1
j_gene: TRBJ1-6
CDR3aa: CASSLEALSSYNSPLHF
CDR3nt: TGCGCCAGCAGCTTGGAAGCACTAAGCTCCTATAATTCACCCCTCCACTTT

abundance: .
d_gene: .
v_gene: TRBV29-1
j_gene: TRBJ2-7
CDR3aa: CSVEGYDRINEQYF
CDR3nt: TGCAGCGTTGAAGGTTACGACAGGATCAACGAGCAGTACTTC

abundance: few
d_gene: .
v_gene: TRBV6-5
j_gene: TRBJ2-3
CDR3aa: CASRAEERTPTDTQYF
CDR3nt: TGTGCCAGCAGGGCCGAGGAGCGGACCCCCACAGATACGCAGTATTTT

abundance: .
d_gene: TRBD1
v_gene: TRBV7-9
j_gene: TRBJ1-1
CDR3aa: CASSLEQGAVTEAFF
CDR3nt: TGTGCCAGCAGCTTAGAGCAGGGGGCGGTCACTGAAGCTTTCTTT

abundance: .
d_gene: TRBD2
v_gene: TRBV20-1
j_gene: TRBJ2-3
CDR3aa: CSKARAGRTDTQYF
CDR3nt: TGCAGTAAGGCCCGAGCGGGACGCACAGATACGCAGTATTTT

abundance: .
d_gene: TRBD2
v_gene: TRBV7-8
j_gene: TRBJ2-1
CDR3aa: CASSPNPSTSGRGNEQFF
CDR3nt: TGTGCCAGCAGCCCGAACCCATCGACTAGCGGGAGGGGTAATGAGCAGTTCTTC

abundance: .
d_gene: TRBD1
v_gene: TRBV11-3
j_gene: TRBJ1-1
CDR3aa: CASSLAETGTGEAFF
CDR3nt: TGTGCCAGCAGCTTAGCTGAAACCGGGACAGGGGAAGCTTTCTTT

abundance: few
d_gene: TRBD2
v_gene: TRBV5-1
j_gene: TRBJ2-7
CDR3aa: CASSPSGSFYEQYF
CDR3nt: TGCGCCAGCTCACCTAGCGGGAGCTTCTACGAGCAGTACTTC

abundance: .
d_gene: TRBD1
v_gene: TRBV2
j_gene: TRBJ1-2
CDR3aa: CASSERKTGEGYTF
CDR3nt: TGTGCCAGCAGTGAAAGGAAGACAGGGGAAGGCTACACCTTC

abundance: few
d_gene: .
v_gene: TRBV3-1
j_gene: TRBJ2-7
CDR3aa: CASSRDSGFTYEQYF
CDR3nt: TGTGCCAGCAGCCGCGACAGCGGGTTTACCTACGAGCAGTACTTC

abundance: few
d_gene: .
v_gene: TRBV30
j_gene: TRBJ1-2
CDR3aa: CAWKIREYGYTF
CDR3nt: TGTGCCTGGAAGATCAGGGAATATGGCTACACCTTC

abundance: .
d_gene: .
v_gene: TRBV5-1
j_gene: TRBJ1-2
CDR3aa: CASRSRAEGYGYTF
CDR3nt: TGCGCCAGCAGGTCCAGGGCGGAGGGCTATGGCTACACCTTC

abundance: many
d_gene: TRBD2
v_gene: TRBV7-6
j_gene: TRBJ2-1
CDR3aa: CASSPRLAVNNEQFF
CDR3nt: TGTGCCAGCAGCCCGAGGCTAGCGGTTAACAATGAGCAGTTCTTC

abundance: .
d_gene: .
v_gene: TRBV9
j_gene: TRBJ2-2
CDR3aa: CASSEAYANTGELFF
CDR3nt: TGTGCCAGCAGCGAGGCATACGCGAACACCGGGGAGCTGTTTTTT

abundance: .
d_gene: .
v_gene: TRBV18
j_gene: TRBJ2-3
CDR3aa: CASSPTGSWGTDTQYF
CDR3nt: TGTGCCAGCTCACCCACCGGGAGCTGGGGCACAGATACGCAGTATTTT

abundance: few
d_gene: TRBD2
v_gene: TRBV7-2
j_gene: TRBJ2-7
CDR3aa: CASSNSGLATYEQYF
CDR3nt: TGTGCCAGCAGCAACTCGGGACTAGCGACGTACGAGCAGTACTTC

abundance: .
d_gene: .
v_gene: TRBV5-1
j_gene: TRBJ1-5
CDR3aa: CASSLVPGVDQPQHF
CDR3nt: TGCGCCAGCAGCTTGGTCCCGGGGGTTGATCAGCCCCAGCATTTT

abundance: .
d_gene: TRBD2
v_gene: TRBV5-4
j_gene: TRBJ2-7
CDR3aa: CASRLAGGTGEQYF
CDR3nt: TGTGCCAGCAGACTAGCGGGCGGGACGGGGGAGCAGTACTTC

abundance: .
d_gene: .
v_gene: TRBV5-1
j_gene: TRBJ1-3
CDR3aa: CASSLGRGGNSGNTIYF
CDR3nt: TGCGCCAGCAGCTTGGGTCGGGGAGGGAACTCTGGAAACACCATATATTTT

abundance: .
d_gene: .
v_gene: TRBV15
j_gene: TRBJ2-1
CDR3aa: CATSGGNIHNEQFF
CDR3nt: TGTGCCACCAGCGGGGGGAACATTCACAATGAGCAGTTCTTC

abundance: few
d_gene: .
v_gene: TRBV18
j_gene: TRBJ1-1
CDR3aa: CASSPIEAFEAFF
CDR3nt: TGTGCCAGCTCACCTATCGAGGCGTTTGAAGCTTTCTTT

abundance: .
d_gene: .
v_gene: TRBV7-8
j_gene: TRBJ1-1
CDR3aa: CASSHQYLMWVQNTEAFF
CDR3nt: TGTGCCAGCAGCCACCAATACCTGATGTGGGTTCAGAACACTGAAGCTTTCTTT

abundance: .
d_gene: .
v_gene: TRBV10-3
j_gene: TRBJ1-2
CDR3aa: CAISEVKHGYTF
CDR3nt: TGTGCCATCAGTGAGGTTAAACATGGCTACACCTTC

abundance: .
d_gene: .
v_gene: TRBV7-9
j_gene: TRBJ1-3
CDR3aa: CASSSNVGFSLGNTIYF
CDR3nt: TGTGCCAGCAGCTCGAATGTAGGGTTTTCGCTGGGAAACACCATATATTTT

abundance: many
d_gene: TRBD1
v_gene: TRBV5-6
j_gene: TRBJ2-6
CDR3aa: CASSLRTGIPSGANVLTF
CDR3nt: TGTGCCAGCAGCTTGCGGACAGGGATCCCCTCTGGGGCCAACGTCCTGACTTTC

abundance: .
d_gene: .
v_gene: TRBV5-5
j_gene: TRBJ1-2
CDR3aa: CASSPHPIETGTRQGNYGYTF
CDR3nt: TGTGCCAGCAGCCCACATCCCATAGAAACAGGGACCCGGCAAGGAAACTATGGCTACACCTTC

abundance: .
d_gene: .
v_gene: TRBV20-1
j_gene: TRBJ1-1
CDR3aa: CSARDPQNGGTEAFF
CDR3nt: TGCAGTGCTAGAGATCCCCAGAATGGCGGCACTGAAGCTTTCTTT

abundance: .
d_gene: .
v_gene: TRBV29-1
j_gene: TRBJ2-1
CDR3aa: CSALGRERSYNEQFF
CDR3nt: TGCAGCGCCCTTGGACGGGAGCGCTCCTACAATGAGCAGTTCTTC